Reported below is one T cell receptor (beta chain). Its antigen is currently not known. The sample holds no much larger clone one base away, and base qualities are not on file. The immunoSEQ Assay, a bias-controlled multiplex PCR, was used to amplify TCRbeta CDR3 regions from genomic DNA. In the original analysis: The number of nucleated cells in each sample was estimated from the amplification of reference gene primers within the assay. Sequence reads were collapsed and filtered to measure the absolute abundance of every unique TCRbeta CDR3 rearrangement. For each sample, productive Simpson clonality was calculated by taking the square root of Simpson's diversity index across productive rearrangements. Not all clones reach the TCRdb copy of this immuneACCESS table, which keeps in-frame sequences only. Checked studies attribute under half of the gap to unresolved V genes and leave the rest unexplained. From that table come the V and J calls and clone size; the DNA was used to work out D and trimming. This sample comprises 130,000 to 150,000 clones, about 86% of them detected only once. The top ten hold approximately 8.4% of the sample.

This entry belongs to a study of blood T cell repertoires in COVID-19 (dated by TCRdb to about 2020). With respect to the entire study: Collaborator samples came from the United States, Italy and Spain and covered acute and convalescent phases of COVID-19. Subjects who had been exposed to COVID-19, were actively infected with it, or had recovered from it provided the deeply sampled blood TCRbeta repertoires that made up the dataset. HLA class I and class II types, where available, came from metadata supplied by the sample provider rather than from assay-based typing. The prospective study material was composed of cDNA or gDNA derived from T cells, B-cell-depleted T cells, or PBMCs. The samples were drawn from the first 160 participants of the ongoing ImmuneRACE study and from roughly 1,300 subjects provided by 6 global collaborators. The repertoires were released in a freely available public database intended as a resource for research on the immune response to SARS-CoV-2. Nearly every sample came with metadata listing a de-identified subject ID, COVID-19 status, age in years and sex.

What the study reported, not specific to this receptor: The amount of clinical and demographic metadata varied by source and participant and was provided uncurated.

V is shortened by 4 bases, J by 2 bases, and the region joining them spans 15 bases. Inclusive of the bounding cysteine and phenylalanine, the CDR3 is 16 residues long. The entry retains the CDR3 DNA only, 48 bases that are in frame from base 1. The germline V gene (reference sequence) supplies CDR1 SEHNR and CDR2 FQNEAQ. Enrolling through a virtual design, the prospective study's participants ranged in age from roughly 18 to 90 years and lived across roughly 24 United States geographic areas. To assign participants to cohorts, the prospective study relied on clinical history that participants themselves reported in a screening survey and a study questionnaire. Recovered participants in ImmuneRACE Cohort 3 were defined by two consecutive negative NP/OP PCR tests, clearance by a healthcare professional, or resolution of symptoms. Mobile phlebotomists in the prospective study collected whole blood, serum and a nasopharyngeal or oropharyngeal swab from every participant. Participants in the prospective study had the option to provide additional blood draws and questionnaires over a roughly two-month period. Before DNA extraction, prospective study blood samples were shipped either frozen or at room temperature.

This receptor chain uses TRBV7-9 and TRBJ1-3; the D gene lacks a confident call. This clonotype was obtained from a man over 45 who had recovered from COVID-19. The sequenced sample was PBMCs or T cells enriched from blood (not recorded which). In nucleotide form, the sequence is TGTGCCAGCAGCTCAAGAGGCTGGTCGCCTGGAAACACCATATATTTT. It specifies CASSSRGWSPGNTIYF.